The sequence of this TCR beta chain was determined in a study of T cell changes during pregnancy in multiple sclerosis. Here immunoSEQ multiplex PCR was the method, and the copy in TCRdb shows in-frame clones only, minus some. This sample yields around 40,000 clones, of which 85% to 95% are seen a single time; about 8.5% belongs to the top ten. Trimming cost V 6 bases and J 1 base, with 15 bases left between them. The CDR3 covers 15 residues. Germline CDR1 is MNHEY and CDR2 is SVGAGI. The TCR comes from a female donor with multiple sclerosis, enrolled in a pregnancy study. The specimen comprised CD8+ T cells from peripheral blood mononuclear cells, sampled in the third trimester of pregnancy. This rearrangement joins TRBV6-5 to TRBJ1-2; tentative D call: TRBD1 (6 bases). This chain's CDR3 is CASSPGQMINYGYTF. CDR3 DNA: TGTGCCAGCAGCCCCGGACAGATGATTAACTATGGCTACACCTTC.